Below, 11 T cell receptor beta chains from the same sample are listed, as sequenced in a study of shared clonotypes between healthy human individuals. Some clones are missing from TCRdb's copy, which holds only in-frame ones; the method was immunoSEQ multiplex PCR. The sample records approximately 1,500,000 clones, 95% to 99% being singletons. The source material was naive CD4+ T cells sorted from blood. Subset defined: CD45RA+ positively selected. These TCRs come from a man aged 25 to 45 in good health.

The chain links TRBV7-4 to TRBJ2-1; TRBD2 agrees at 8 bases. The CDR3 contains 15 residues. Germline CDR1 reads SGHVT; CDR2 reads SQSDAQ. V shed 11 bases and J 3 bases; nucleotides not matched to a gene: 12. DNA of the CDR3: TGTGCCGTCAGGCTGCGGGAGGTATACTACAATGAGCAGTTCTTC. Its protein product is CAVRLREVYYNEQFF.

This rearrangement joins TRBV7-8 to TRBJ2-1; tentatively, D is TRBD1 (6 bases). Trimming removed 5 bases at V and 0 bases at J, with 14 bases between. CDR1 and CDR2 from the germline V gene are SGHVS and FQNEAQ. CDR3 length: 16 residues. The CDR3 bases are TGTGCCAGCAGCCCCCCTAGGGGGAGCTCCTACAATGAGCAGTTCTTC. It codes for CASSPPRGSSYNEQFF.

J is TRBJ1-1 and V is TRBV18; the D is unclear. The CDR3 extends over 14 amino acids. From germline, CDR1 is KGHSH and CDR2 LQKENI. Between the trimmed V and J ends, which lost 3 bases and 10 bases, there was a span of 18 bases. The CDR3 loop reads CASSPRSNEVGAFF. As DNA, the CDR3 is TGTGCCAGCTCACCCCGATCTAACGAAGTCGGAGCTTTCTTT.

The rearrangement links TRBV7-6 to TRBJ2-1; the D is unclear. Germline V lookup: CDR1 SGHVS, CDR2 FNYEAQ. The V gene lost 2 bases and the J gene lost 0 bases, with 14 bases spanning the gap. CDR3 size: 17 residues. The CDR3 here is CASSLMSHQSSYNEQFF. The CDR3 region has the DNA TGTGCCAGCAGCTTAATGTCTCATCAAAGCTCCTACAATGAGCAGTTCTTC. Full variable domain (missing parts from reference TRBV7-6 and TRBJ2-1): GAGVSQSPRYKVTKRGQDVALRCDPISGHVSLYWYRQALGQGPEFLTYFNYEAQQDKSGLPNDRFSAERPEGSISTLTIQRTEQRDSAMYRCASSLMSHQSSYNEQFFGPGTRLTVL.

This clone was observed a single time. The V gene is TRBV4-3, the J gene TRBJ2-1; 9 nucleotides agree with TRBD1. CDR1 is LGHNA and CDR2 is YSLEER in the germline V gene. V dropped 0 bases and J dropped 0; count of bases not matched to a gene: 15. The CDR3 is made up of 21 amino acids. The DNA of the CDR3 is TGCGCCAGCAGCCAAGAAACCCCGGGACAGGGCCGACTCAGCTCCTACAATGAGCAGTTCTTC. Amino acid sequence: CASSQETPGQGRLSSYNEQFF.

The chain employs TRBV2 and TRBJ2-1; TRBD1 matches 10 bases. The CDR3 consists of 15 residues. V lost 5 bases and J lost 5; bases outside the gene matches: 6. From germline, CDR1 is SNHLY and CDR2 FYNNEI. The CDR3 protein is CASSSLGTGDNEQFF. For the CDR3, the DNA is TGTGCCAGCAGTTCCTTGGGGACAGGGGACAATGAGCAGTTCTTC.

On this clone: The same CDR3 can be traced to other DNA sequences in this sample. The CDR3 nucleotides are TGTGCCAGCAGCTTGGGTCCGAGCTCTGGAAACACCATATATTTT. This codes for CASSLGPSSGNTIYF. V is TRBV5-6 and J is TRBJ1-3; D not certain. V lost 0 bases and J lost 0, with 7 bases in between. The germline V gene encodes CDR1 SGHDT and CDR2 YYEEEE. This CDR3 is built from 15 residues.

This chain joins TRBV29-1 and TRBJ2-1; D is ambiguous. The ends were cut back, 4 bases at V and 10 bases at J, with 8 bases in the middle. CDR3 size: 10 residues. Germline loops: CDR1 SQVTM, CDR2 ANQGSEA. CDR3 sequence (DNA): TGCAGCGTTGGATCTTGGGAGCAGTTCTTC. Translating gives CSVGSWEQFF.

This clone has only one observation. The rearrangement uses TRBV18 and TRBJ2-3; 10 bases are a match to TRBD2. The CDR3 extends over 19 amino acids. Unmatched junction bases numbered 12, after V lost 3 bases and J lost 0 bases. Germline-derived CDR1 and CDR2 are KGHSH and LQKENI. The CDR3 here is CASSPITLAGAASTDTQYF. The CDR3 region has the DNA TGTGCCAGCTCACCTATCACCCTAGCGGGAGCTGCTAGCACAGATACGCAGTATTTT.

The CDR3 is CASSLVLWGAGTEAFF. DNA of the CDR3: TGTGCCAGCAGCTTAGTTCTATGGGGGGCTGGGACTGAAGCTTTCTTT. This sequence joins TRBV7-8 and TRBJ1-1; D perhaps matches TRBD1 (6 bases). V lost 1 base to trimming and J lost 5 bases, with 17 bases between them. CDR1 SGHVS and CDR2 FQNEAQ come from the germline V gene. The CDR3 is 16 residues long. The full variable domain, with the rest looked up from reference TRBV7-8 and TRBJ1-1, is GAGVSQSPRYKVAKRGQDVALRCDPISGHVSLFWYQQALGQGPEFLTYFQNEAQLDKSGLPSDRFFAERPEGSVSTLKIQRTQQEDSAVYLCASSLVLWGAGTEAFFGQGTRLTVV.

This clone was counted once. This chain links TRBV7-9 with TRBJ2-7; D is unresolved. Germline assignment: CDR1 SEHNR and CDR2 FQNEAQ (reference sequence). The CDR3 spans 12 residues. V gave up 7 bases and J gave up 4 bases, with 11 bases separating them. The CDR3 sequence is CASTPGGYEQYF. CDR3 in DNA: TGTGCCAGCACCCCTGGTGGGTACGAGCAGTACTTC.